This T cell receptor beta chain was recovered during a study of spatial heterogeneity in lung cancer. Unmatched junction bases numbered 3, after V lost 2 bases and J lost 5 bases. CDR1 and CDR2 from the germline V gene are SGHTA and FQGTGA. The CDR3 is 13 residues long. All TCR cDNA molecules were individually tagged with a unique molecular identifier. TCRdb re-derived calls from the 5' RACE reads in MiXCR, one entry per CDR3 protein. The repertoire holds about 70,000 distinct CDR3 sequences, with less than 9.5% as singletons. Time point meaning: blood at routine non-recurrence follow-up after resection. In each case, whole RNA from tumor, nontumor lung or frozen PBMC was sequenced unsorted.

This chain links TRBV7-3 with TRBJ2-7; 7 nucleotides match TRBD1. The receptor was derived from a female donor with early-stage non-small cell lung cancer. This specimen was PBMCs, taken at follow-up. The CDR3 sequence is CASSLDRADEQYF. The CDR3 coding sequence is TGTGCCAGCAGCTTAGACAGGGCCGACGAGCAGTACTTC.